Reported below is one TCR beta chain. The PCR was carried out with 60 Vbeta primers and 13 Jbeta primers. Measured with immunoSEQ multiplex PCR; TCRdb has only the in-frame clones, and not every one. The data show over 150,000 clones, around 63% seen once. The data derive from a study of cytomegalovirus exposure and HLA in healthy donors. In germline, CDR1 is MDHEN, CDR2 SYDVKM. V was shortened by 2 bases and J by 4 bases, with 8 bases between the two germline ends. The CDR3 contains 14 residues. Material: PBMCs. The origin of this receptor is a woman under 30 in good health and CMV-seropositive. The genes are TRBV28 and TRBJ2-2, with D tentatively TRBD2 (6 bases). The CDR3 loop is CASSLGGGTGELFF. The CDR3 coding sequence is TGTGCCAGCAGTTTAGGGGGAGGCACCGGGGAGCTGTTTTTT.